This T cell receptor beta chain is from a study of shared clonotypes between healthy human individuals. The overall study: A donor's plate count was three for CD4 naive and three for CD4 memory; CD8 naive had two and CD8 memory one.

Trimming cost V 0 bases and J 5 bases; bases outside gene matches: 1. CDR1 is SGDLS, CDR2 YYNGEE, per germline. The CDR3 contains 15 residues. The study, taken as a whole, reports: Some naive CD4 clonotypes, around 4.7%, turned up in common across a few donors. Richness estimates generally favored naive over memory subsets.

Donors were Caucasian adults residing in Nashville, Tennessee, USA. This clone appeared a single time. Its target is unknown. Method: immunoSEQ multiplex PCR; TCRdb's copy keeps in-frame clones and lacks some. The sample contains about 2.4 million clones, over 85% of which appear only once. The receptor was isolated from a man between 18 and 35 years old in good health. Some clones in this sample may be carry-over from other donors' samples. This chain uses TRBV9 with TRBJ2-3, with 12 nucleotides matching TRBD2. Sequencing input: naive CD4+ T cells from PBMCs. The subset was: CD45RA+ positively selected. The CDR3 region is CASSVEGLAGDTQYF. The DNA of the CDR3 is TGTGCCAGCAGCGTAGAGGGACTAGCGGGAGATACGCAGTATTTT.